This is a list of T cell receptor beta chains from one sample in a study of beta chain features in type 1 diabetes. TCRdb's table, derived via immunoSEQ multiplex PCR, lists solely in-frame clones and lacks some. Counted here are around 430,000 clones, 25% to 35% occurring once; the ten biggest clones make up roughly 0.06%. The sequenced sample consisted of naive CD4+ T cells from blood. Receptors originate from a man between 18 and 35 years old in good health. The CDR3 runs from the conserved cysteine through the conserved F or W. The D gene is left open where the match is weak. Some rows mark clone size as missing; the rest say once, few, many or name a class of expanded clone.

d_call: -
v_call: TRBV5-1
clone_size: -
j_call: TRBJ2-7
cdr3_nt: TGCGCCAGCAGCTTGAGTCCAGGGGCGCTGGCCTACGAGCAGTACTTC
cdr3_aa: CASSLSPGALAYEQYF

d_call: TRBD2
v_call: TRBV9
clone_size: few
j_call: TRBJ2-1
cdr3_nt: TGTGCCAGCAGCGTCCCTAGCGGGAGGGCAGAGGAGCAGTTCTTC
cdr3_aa: CASSVPSGRAEEQFF

d_call: -
v_call: TRBV7-9
clone_size: -
j_call: TRBJ2-2
cdr3_nt: TGTGCCAGCAGCCAACCTGTAGCGAACACCGGGGAGCTGTTTTTT
cdr3_aa: CASSQPVANTGELFF

d_call: -
v_call: TRBV7-2
clone_size: -
j_call: TRBJ2-2
cdr3_nt: TGTGCCAGCAGCTTCTCATATCCCGGGGAGCTGTTTTTT
cdr3_aa: CASSFSYPGELFF

d_call: -
v_call: TRBV5-1
clone_size: few
j_call: TRBJ2-3
cdr3_nt: TGCGCCAGCAGCGTGGACCTCTCCACAGATACGCAGTATTTT
cdr3_aa: CASSVDLSTDTQYF

d_call: -
v_call: TRBV29-1
clone_size: few
j_call: TRBJ2-3
cdr3_nt: TGCAGCGTTGGACCGTCTAGCACAGATACGCAGTATTTT
cdr3_aa: CSVGPSSTDTQYF

d_call: -
v_call: TRBV30
clone_size: -
j_call: TRBJ1-5
cdr3_nt: TGTGCCTGGAGTGTACAGGGTCAGCCCCAGCATTTT
cdr3_aa: CAWSVQGQPQHF

d_call: TRBD1
v_call: TRBV9
clone_size: few
j_call: TRBJ2-1
cdr3_nt: TGTGCCAGCAGTCTGAGTGGACAGGTATATTACAATGAGCAGTTCTTC
cdr3_aa: CASSLSGQVYYNEQFF

d_call: -
v_call: TRBV10-3
clone_size: few
j_call: TRBJ1-2
cdr3_nt: TGTGCCATCAGTGAGTCTTTCCAGATTAACTATGGCTACACCTTC
cdr3_aa: CAISESFQINYGYTF

d_call: TRBD1
v_call: TRBV6-6
clone_size: -
j_call: TRBJ2-7
cdr3_nt: TGTGCCAGCTGGGACAGGGTCTCCTACGAGCAGTACTTC
cdr3_aa: CASWDRVSYEQYF

d_call: TRBD2
v_call: TRBV2
clone_size: -
j_call: TRBJ2-5
cdr3_nt: TGTGCCAGCACTTCTAGCGGGGGCGACCCAGAGACCCAGTACTTC
cdr3_aa: CASTSSGGDPETQYF

d_call: -
v_call: TRBV4-3
clone_size: -
j_call: TRBJ2-4
cdr3_nt: TGCGCCAGCAGCCAACCCCGGGACGACACCAAAAACATTCAGTACTTC
cdr3_aa: CASSQPRDDTKNIQYF

d_call: -
v_call: TRBV27
clone_size: -
j_call: TRBJ2-7
cdr3_nt: TGTGCCAGCAGTTTGGCCCCACGTCGCTACGAGCAGTACTTC
cdr3_aa: CASSLAPRRYEQYF

d_call: -
v_call: TRBV25-1
clone_size: few
j_call: TRBJ1-2
cdr3_nt: TGTGCCAGCAGTGAATACAGGCGCAGCGGGTCCTATGGCTACACCTTC
cdr3_aa: CASSEYRRSGSYGYTF

d_call: TRBD1
v_call: TRBV29-1
clone_size: -
j_call: TRBJ2-7
cdr3_nt: TGCAGCGTTCTACGGCAGGGGGCTTACGAGCAGTACTTC
cdr3_aa: CSVLRQGAYEQYF

d_call: TRBD2
v_call: TRBV7-2
clone_size: -
j_call: TRBJ2-7
cdr3_nt: TGTGCCAGCAGCTTCACTAGCGGGCGCTCCTACGAGCAGTACTTC
cdr3_aa: CASSFTSGRSYEQYF

d_call: TRBD2
v_call: TRBV5-1
clone_size: few
j_call: TRBJ2-5
cdr3_nt: TGCGCCAGCAGCGCCGGACTAGCGGGAGGGGAAGAGACCCAGTACTTC
cdr3_aa: CASSAGLAGGEETQYF

d_call: TRBD1
v_call: TRBV7-2
clone_size: few
j_call: TRBJ1-4
cdr3_nt: TGTGCCAGCAGCCGGGACAGGGGGAATGAAAAACTGTTTTTT
cdr3_aa: CASSRDRGNEKLFF

d_call: -
v_call: TRBV29-1
clone_size: -
j_call: TRBJ2-7
cdr3_nt: TGCAGCGGTGCCGGGGCGTACGAGCAGTACTTC
cdr3_aa: CSGAGAYEQYF

d_call: -
v_call: TRBV7-6
clone_size: -
j_call: TRBJ2-2
cdr3_nt: TGTGCCAGCAGCCAAGAACAGGGACGGACCGGGGAGCTGTTTTTT
cdr3_aa: CASSQEQGRTGELFF

d_call: TRBD2
v_call: TRBV30
clone_size: -
j_call: TRBJ2-1
cdr3_nt: TGTGCCTGGAGGAGCCTAGCGGGAGAGAGGTCCTACAATGAGCAGTTCTTC
cdr3_aa: CAWRSLAGERSYNEQFF

d_call: TRBD2
v_call: TRBV5-1
clone_size: -
j_call: TRBJ2-3
cdr3_nt: TGCGCCAGCAGCTTCATGGTTGCTAGCGGGAGCACAGATACGCAGTATTTT
cdr3_aa: CASSFMVASGSTDTQYF

d_call: TRBD2
v_call: TRBV30
clone_size: -
j_call: TRBJ2-7
cdr3_nt: TGTGCCTGGAGTACCGGACTAGGTCAAAGCTTC
cdr3_aa: CAWSTGLGQSF

d_call: -
v_call: TRBV10-3
clone_size: few
j_call: TRBJ2-2
cdr3_nt: TGTGCCATCAGTGGTAAAGAGGGATCCACCGGGGAGCTGTTTTTT
cdr3_aa: CAISGKEGSTGELFF

d_call: -
v_call: TRBV10-3
clone_size: -
j_call: TRBJ2-7
cdr3_nt: TGTGCCATCAGTCGGGGCGGCGACTCCTACGAGCAGTACTTC
cdr3_aa: CAISRGGDSYEQYF

d_call: -
v_call: TRBV29-1
clone_size: few
j_call: TRBJ2-7
cdr3_nt: TGCAGCGGCGGACAGAGCTACGAGCAGTACTTC
cdr3_aa: CSGGQSYEQYF

d_call: -
v_call: TRBV18
clone_size: few
j_call: TRBJ2-5
cdr3_nt: TGTGCCAGCTCACTGGACAGCCAAGAGACCCAGTACTTC
cdr3_aa: CASSLDSQETQYF

d_call: TRBD2
v_call: TRBV7-2
clone_size: -
j_call: TRBJ2-5
cdr3_nt: TGTGCCAGCAGCTTAGCGGGGACTACTGGCGAGACCCAGTACTTC
cdr3_aa: CASSLAGTTGETQYF

d_call: -
v_call: TRBV19
clone_size: -
j_call: TRBJ2-5
cdr3_nt: TGTGCCAGTAGCCTGGACTCCTCCCAAGAGACCCAGTACTTC
cdr3_aa: CASSLDSSQETQYF

d_call: TRBD1
v_call: TRBV5-1
clone_size: few
j_call: TRBJ2-3
cdr3_nt: TGCGCCAGCAGGACAGGGACAGATACGCAGTATTTT
cdr3_aa: CASRTGTDTQYF

d_call: TRBD2
v_call: TRBV29-1
clone_size: -
j_call: TRBJ2-1
cdr3_nt: TGCAGCGTTGAAGAGGGAGGGCCGGGTGAGCAGTTCTTC
cdr3_aa: CSVEEGGPGEQFF

d_call: -
v_call: TRBV18
clone_size: -
j_call: TRBJ2-1
cdr3_nt: TGTGCCAGCTCACCTGTGACAGGTACAGATGAGCAGTTCTTC
cdr3_aa: CASSPVTGTDEQFF

d_call: -
v_call: TRBV30
clone_size: -
j_call: TRBJ1-2
cdr3_nt: TGTGCCTGGACAGGTAGTACCGGGACGTACACCTTC
cdr3_aa: CAWTGSTGTYTF

d_call: -
v_call: TRBV30
clone_size: -
j_call: TRBJ1-1
cdr3_nt: TGTGCCTGGAGCCAAAGGGGGACAGAAGCTTTCTTT
cdr3_aa: CAWSQRGTEAFF

d_call: -
v_call: TRBV15
clone_size: few
j_call: TRBJ2-5
cdr3_nt: TGTGCCACCAGCAGGGAGGACAGTCAAGAGACCCAGTACTTC
cdr3_aa: CATSREDSQETQYF

d_call: -
v_call: TRBV18
clone_size: -
j_call: TRBJ2-1
cdr3_nt: TGTGCCAGCTCACCCTCAGGATCCTACAATGAGCAGTTCTTC
cdr3_aa: CASSPSGSYNEQFF

d_call: TRBD2
v_call: TRBV29-1
clone_size: few
j_call: TRBJ2-7
cdr3_nt: TGCAGCGGCTTAGCGGGAGTGAGAAGCTACGAGCAGTACTTC
cdr3_aa: CSGLAGVRSYEQYF